This T cell receptor beta chain was captured by sequencing in a study of PD-1 blockade in mismatch repair-deficient tumors. Mismatch repair deficiency was confirmed in all patients, by PCR or immunohistochemistry. J lost 10 bases, V lost 5 bases, and 10 bases had no gene match. The CDR3 runs 14 residues. CDR1 is SGHNT and CDR2 is YENEEA in the germline V gene. The repertoire was sequenced with immunoSEQ multiplex PCR; TCRdb's copy has only in-frame clones and lacks some. The table has under 95,000 clones, 70% to 90% seen once. The chain has TRBV11-3 and TRBJ1-4, with 7 nucleotides matching TRBD1. This material consisted of peripheral blood, taken 44 weeks after starting pembrolizumab. This TCR was recovered from an adult with mismatch repair-deficient cancer. This CDR3 reads CASSPDRAQGKLFF. The CDR3, as DNA: TGTGCCAGCAGCCCAGACAGGGCCCAGGGAAAACTGTTTTTT.